This record covers a single T cell receptor (beta chain). This sample is part of a study of control samples from healthy donors and cancer patients. The CDR3 is 17 residues long. Germline V gene lookup returns CDR1 LGHDT and CDR2 YNNKEL (reference sequence). The ends were cut back, 1 base at V and 0 bases at J, with 13 bases in the middle. The assay was immunoSEQ multiplex PCR, and TCRdb's table has in-frame clones only and misses some. The table has 130,000 to 150,000 clones, more than 85% seen once. The V call is TRBV3-1 (or the pseudogene TRBV3-2), the J call TRBJ2-4; possibly TRBD2 for D (7 bases). The TCR was taken from a man between 18 and 29 years old in good health. Sequenced material: blood. CDR3 DNA sequence: TGTGCCAGCAGCCAAGTAGGGGGAGGGGGAGCCAAAAACATTCAGTACTTC. Its protein is CASSQVGGGGAKNIQYF.